The entry that follows covers one TCR beta chain sequence. Its antigen remains unknown. The record originates from a study of cytomegalovirus exposure and HLA in healthy donors. With 3 bases removed from V and 2 bases from J, the gap between germline ends came to 14 bases. The CDR3 runs 15 residues. From germline, CDR1 is LGHNA and CDR2 YSLEER. Study-level points and caveats: The study designated roughly 160 TCR beta chains cytomegalovirus-associated. Common viral pathogens (according to a later analysis) appeared linked to several of the most significant clusters. Most of the TCR beta V segments (in an earlier analysis) were productive either about 87% or about 30% of the time.

PCR employed 60 Vbeta and 13 Jbeta primers. Using immunoSEQ multiplex PCR, the repertoire was profiled, and TCRdb retains in-frame clones only, with some absent. The data contain about 130,000 clones, 65% to 75% of them seen just once; the ten biggest clones take up around 3.9%. The donors (healthy individuals) were bone marrow donors. Input material: PBMCs. The V call is TRBV4-3, the J call TRBJ2-7, with unresolved D. The sequence was collected from a woman aged 45-59 years in good health and CMV-seropositive. CDR3 in amino acids: CASSQYSNPTYEQYF. Written as DNA, the CDR3 is TGCGCCAGCAGCCAGTACAGTAATCCAACCTACGAGCAGTACTTC.